One sample yielded the 23 T cell receptor beta chains listed below, sequenced in a study of T cells after yellow fever vaccination. TCRdb analysed the 5' RACE reads with MiXCR anew, one entry per CDR3 protein. The sample has around 320,000 distinct CDR3 sequences, approximately 4% seen once. Material: PBMCs, obtained 15 days after the yellow fever booster vaccination. These TCRs come from a man aged 18 to 35 who received the YFV17D yellow fever vaccine.

This clonotype showed up many times. This sequence joins TRBV9 and TRBJ2-7; 8 nucleotides match TRBD2. This CDR3 spans 15 amino acids. J was trimmed by 0 bases and V by 4 bases; bases with no gene match: 6. Germline V CDR1 and CDR2: SGDLS, YYNGEE. DNA of the CDR3: TGTGCCAGCAGCCCGACTAGCGTTATCTCCTACGAGCAGTACTTC. Translated, it gives CASSPTSVISYEQYF.

The chain combines TRBV7-2 with TRBJ1-3; a weak D match, TRBD1 (5 bases). In germline, CDR1 is SGHTA, CDR2 FQGNSA. Trimming left V 5 bases short and J 0 bases short, with 17 bases between. This CDR3 contains 17 residues. CDR3 coding DNA: TGTGCCAGCAGCCCCGTCCCGGGACGGAGCTCTGGAAACACCATATATTTT. It is translated as CASSPVPGRSSGNTIYF.

The V and J genes are TRBV4-1 and TRBJ2-3, with TRBD1 as a possible D gene (6 bases). The CDR3 has 15 amino acids. Per germline, CDR1 MGHRA and CDR2 YSYEKL. The V end was cut by 4 bases, the J end by 7 bases, with 18 bases between. The CDR3 sequence is CASSPNIRGTNTQYF. DNA of the CDR3: TGCGCCAGCAGCCCTAATATTAGGGGGACGAATACGCAGTATTTT.

The rearrangement uses TRBV2 and TRBJ1-6; D unclear. CDR1 and CDR2 from the germline V gene are SNHLY and FYNNEI. Trimming removed 9 bases at V and 6 bases at J, with 12 bases between. This CDR3 is built from 13 residues. CDR3 bases: TGTGCCAGACGCTGGGGTTTTAATTCACCCCTCCACTTT. It translates to CARRWGFNSPLHF. Drawing the rest from reference TRBV2 and TRBJ1-6, the complete variable domain is EPEVTQTPSHQVTQMGQEVILRCVPISNHLYFYWYRQILGQKVEFLVSFYNNEISEKSEIFDDQFSVERPDGSNFTLKIRSTKLEDSAMYFCARRWGFNSPLHFGNGTRLTVT.

This clonotype was seen at least ten times. The chain has TRBV2 and TRBJ2-5; the D gene is possibly TRBD1 (6 bases). The CDR3 extends over 13 amino acids. Germline CDR1 reads SNHLY; CDR2 reads FYNNEI. V was pared by 7 bases and J by 5 bases, with 14 bases between. CDR3: CASKRGSGETQYF. The DNA of the CDR3 is TGTGCCAGCAAGAGGGGGTCGGGGGAGACCCAGTACTTC.

This clonotype was found many times. The chain recombines TRBV12-3 or TRBV12-4 with TRBJ1-1; weak D call: TRBD1 (5 bases). This CDR3 has 16 amino acids. Between the trimmed V and J ends, which lost 7 bases and 1 base, there was a span of 19 bases. Here the CDR3 reads CASTFAPTDPNTEAFF. Here the CDR3 DNA reads TGTGCCAGCACCTTCGCACCGACAGACCCGAACACTGAAGCTTTCTTT.

This clonotype was recorded many times. The CDR3 DNA reads TGTGCCAGCAGCCTTAGCGGGGGCTACAATGAGCAGTTCTTC. This translates into CASSLSGGYNEQFF. This sequence joins TRBV12-3 or TRBV12-4 and TRBJ2-1; 9 bases are shared with TRBD2. The CDR3 contains 14 residues. Germline trimming cut 6 bases from V and 3 bases from J; bases unmatched to any gene: 3.

The CDR3 loop is CASSLGSVRQGTNEKLFF. The CDR3 DNA is TGTGCCAGCAGCTTAGGTTCAGTGAGGCAAGGAACTAATGAAAAACTGTTTTTT. This chain uses TRBV7-9 with TRBJ1-4; D gene unclear. Germline V lookup: CDR1 SEHNR, CDR2 FQNEAQ (reference sequence). Trimming shortened V by 1 base and J by 1 base, and 16 bases separated the two germline ends. This CDR3 spans 18 amino acids.

This clonotype was detected ten times or more. The rearrangement links TRBV7-2 to TRBJ2-1; unclear D gene. Deletions cut 1 base from V and 9 bases from J, with 16 bases between. The length of the CDR3 is 15 residues. Germline V CDR1 and CDR2: SGHTA, FQGNSA. CDR3 sequence: CASSLVVPYNGEQFF. CDR3 in DNA: TGTGCCAGCAGCTTAGTCGTGCCCTATAACGGTGAGCAGTTCTTC. Looking up the rest from reference TRBV7-2 and TRBJ2-1 gives the full variable domain: GAGVSQSPSNKVTEKGKDVELRCDPISGHTALYWYRQSLGQGLEFLIYFQGNSAPDKSGLPSDRFSAERTGGSVSTLTIQRTQQEDSAVYLCASSLVVPYNGEQFFGPGTRLTVL.

This clonotype has ten or more counts. The gene calls are TRBV20-1 and TRBJ1-2, with D perhaps matching TRBD1 (6 bases). V lost 3 bases, J lost 2 bases, and 16 bases lay in between. Per the germline V gene, CDR1 is DFQATT and CDR2 is SNEGSKA (reference sequence). The CDR3 has 15 residues. The CDR3 spells CSASLFTQGNYGYTF. In nucleotides, the CDR3 is TGCAGTGCTAGCCTCTTTACCCAGGGGAACTATGGCTACACCTTC.

In its sample, this clonotype was seen many times. A much bigger clone sits one base away, suggesting this may be a read error. The chain joins TRBV5-1 to TRBJ2-7; TRBD1 might be the D (6 bases). From germline, CDR1 is SGHRS and CDR2 YFSETQ. CDR3 length: 13 residues. The V end lost 0 bases, the J end lost 3 bases, and 7 bases lay between the germline ends. The CDR3 loop reads CASSLGQDYEQYF. The CDR3 nucleotides are TGCGCCAGCAGCTTGGGACAGGACTACGAGCAGTACTTC. Using reference TRBV5-1 and TRBJ2-7 for the parts outside the CDR3, the full variable domain is KAGVTQTPRYLIKTRGQQVTLSCSPISGHRSVSWYQQTPGQGLQFLFEYFSETQRNKGNFPGRFSGRQFSNSRSEMNVSTLELGDSALYLCASSLGQDYEQYFGPGTRLTVT.

This clonotype was recorded many times. The CDR3 DNA reads TGCAGTGCTAATGTTCTGGGACAGGGGCTTTACAATGAGCAGTTCTTC. Translation gives CSANVLGQGLYNEQFF. The V gene is TRBV20-1, the J gene TRBJ2-1, with TRBD1 matching over 10 bases. CDR1 is DFQATT and CDR2 is SNEGSKA in the germline V gene (reference sequence). The ends lost 4 bases at V and 4 bases at J; junction bases unmatched: 10. The CDR3 sequence is 16 residues long.

This clonotype was counted many times. The chain uses TRBV20-1 and TRBJ2-6; D may be TRBD1 (6 bases). Trimming took off 0 bases at V and 2 bases at J, with 11 bases between the two ends. Germline V gene sequence: CDR1 DFQATT, CDR2 SNEGSKA (reference sequence). There are 16 residues in the CDR3. The CDR3 spells CSARDFRGPGANVLTF. The CDR3 bases are TGCAGTGCTAGAGATTTCAGGGGCCCTGGGGCCAACGTCCTGACTTTC.

The rearrangement uses TRBV4-1 and TRBJ1-2; D uncertain. CDR1 is MGHRA, CDR2 YSYEKL, per germline. V was cut by 1 base and J by 8 bases, with 20 bases left in between. The CDR3 is 16 amino acids. CDR3 sequence reads: CASSQGPYTRLYGYTF. For the CDR3, the DNA is TGCGCCAGCAGCCAAGGCCCTTATACGCGGCTCTACGGCTACACCTTC.

This clonotype was picked up many times. The J gene is TRBJ2-1, the V gene TRBV21-1; TRBD2, as called in the table, went unchecked against the DNA. TRBV21-1 is designated a pseudogene. CDR3 size: 15 residues. The CDR3 DNA is TGTGCCAGCAGCAAAGAGCCTAGCCTCAGGAATGAGCAGTTCTTC. This translates into CASSKEPSLRNEQFF.

This clonotype was seen a few times. The V and J genes are TRBV4-3 and TRBJ1-4; possible D gene TRBD1, 6 bases. Trimming cost V 2 bases and J 7 bases, with 14 bases left between them. From germline, CDR1 is LGHNA and CDR2 YSLEER. CDR3 length equals 15 residues. The CDR3 spells CASSQPRGIGEKLFF. CDR3 sequence (DNA): TGCGCCAGCAGCCAACCCAGGGGCATCGGTGAAAAACTGTTTTTT.

This clonotype was recorded many times. The chain recombines TRBV11-2 with TRBJ2-3; TRBD1 agrees at 7 bases. Trimming at V came to 5 bases and at J to 4 bases, leaving 6 bases not matched to a gene. Germline CDR1 is SGHAT and CDR2 is FQNNGV. This CDR3 is 14 amino acids long. CDR3 protein: CASSQVGGPDTQYF. As DNA, the CDR3 is TGTGCCAGCAGCCAAGTAGGGGGCCCAGATACGCAGTATTTT.

A few counts support this clonotype. This chain uses TRBV5-1 with TRBJ2-3; TRBD1 agrees at 9 bases. The CDR3 sequence is 15 residues long. Unmatched junction bases numbered 4, after V lost 5 bases and J lost 0 bases. Germline CDR1 SGHRS, CDR2 YFSETQ. The CDR3 loop is CASRPGTGSTDTQYF. The CDR3 coding sequence is TGCGCCAGCAGACCCGGGACAGGGAGCACAGATACGCAGTATTTT. The variable domain in full, with the rest retrieved from reference TRBV5-1 and TRBJ2-3, is KAGVTQTPRYLIKTRGQQVTLSCSPISGHRSVSWYQQTPGQGLQFLFEYFSETQRNKGNFPGRFSGRQFSNSRSEMNVSTLELGDSALYLCASRPGTGSTDTQYFGPGTRLTVL.

V is TRBV7-9 and J is TRBJ2-5; TRBD2 is a possible D gene (5 bases). This CDR3 has 14 amino acids. Germline values: CDR1 SEHNR, CDR2 FQNEAQ (reference sequence). The V gene lost 1 base and the J gene lost 10 bases, with 16 bases spanning the gap. The DNA of the CDR3 is TGTGCCAGCAGCTTAGTGGTGTCACGCGGAGGCCAGTACTTC. Translated: CASSLVVSRGGQYF.

This clonotype was counted at least ten times. V gene TRBV7-9 combines with J gene TRBJ1-2, with TRBD1 as a possible D gene (6 bases). The CDR3 is made up of 15 amino acids. Germline-derived CDR1 and CDR2 are SEHNR and FQNEAQ (reference sequence). V lost 1 base and J lost 0, with 9 bases in between. CDR3 in amino acids: CASSLEQGPNYGYTF. CDR3 sequence (DNA): TGTGCCAGCAGCTTAGAACAGGGTCCTAACTATGGCTACACCTTC.

This chain connects TRBV20-1 to TRBJ2-6, with TRBD1 as a possible D gene (5 bases). Trimming cost V 5 bases and J 2 bases, with 13 bases left between them. Germline V gene data show CDR1 as DFQATT and CDR2 as SNEGSKA (reference sequence). CDR3 length equals 15 residues. CDR3 sequence reads: CSAAIGATGANVLTF. In nucleotides, the CDR3 is TGCAGTGCTGCTATTGGGGCGACTGGGGCCAACGTCCTGACTTTC.

This clonotype was counted ten times or more. The V gene is TRBV20-1, the J gene TRBJ1-1, with 10 bases that match TRBD1. Germline V gives CDR1 DFQATT, CDR2 SNEGSKA (reference sequence). The V segment lost 1 base and the J segment 5 bases; nucleotides outside the gene matches: 4. This CDR3 has 14 residues. The CDR3 protein is CSARAPGQGTEAFF. The CDR3 coding sequence is TGCAGTGCTAGAGCCCCGGGACAGGGGACTGAAGCTTTCTTT.

This clonotype turned up a few times. The chain uses TRBV5-1 and TRBJ1-5, with D possibly matching TRBD1 (6 bases). CDR3 length: 14 residues. V was pared by 1 base and J by 6 bases, with 11 bases between. Germline loops: CDR1 SGHRS, CDR2 YFSETQ. This CDR3 is CASSLQGMGQPQHF. CDR3 sequence (DNA): TGCGCCAGCAGCTTGCAGGGGATGGGTCAGCCCCAGCATTTT.